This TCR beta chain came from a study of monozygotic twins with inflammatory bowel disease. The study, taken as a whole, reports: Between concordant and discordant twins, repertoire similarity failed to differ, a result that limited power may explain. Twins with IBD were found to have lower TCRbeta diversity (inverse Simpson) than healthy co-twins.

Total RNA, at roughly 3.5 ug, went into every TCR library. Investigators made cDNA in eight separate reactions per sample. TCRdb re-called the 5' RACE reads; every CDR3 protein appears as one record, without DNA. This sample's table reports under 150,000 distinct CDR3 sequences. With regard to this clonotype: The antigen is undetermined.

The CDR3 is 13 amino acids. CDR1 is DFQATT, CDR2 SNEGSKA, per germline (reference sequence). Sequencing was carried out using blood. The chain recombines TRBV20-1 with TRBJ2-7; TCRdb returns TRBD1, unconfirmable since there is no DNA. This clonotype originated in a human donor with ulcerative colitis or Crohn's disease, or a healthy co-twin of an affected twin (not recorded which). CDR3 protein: CSANFRTPADQYF.